Sequencing of this TCR beta chain was carried out in a study of CD8+ T cells in alopecia areata. This clone was counted a few times. The antigen is undetermined. Overall study findings and caveats: Compared with mice, patients displayed less clear TCR sharing, possibly for HLA-related reasons.

The ends lost 4 bases at V and 1 base at J; junction bases unmatched: 9. Germline V gene lookup returns CDR1 MGHRA and CDR2 YSYEKL. This CDR3 spans 17 amino acids. Reverse transcription of extracted RNA yielded cDNA, which provided the sequencing template. Sequenced by immunoSEQ multiplex PCR; TCRdb stores in-frame clones only, minus some. The sample shows hundreds of thousands of clones, approximately 61% of them seen only once. This receptor was obtained from a human donor with alopecia areata. J is TRBJ1-5 and V is TRBV4-1; 8 bases are a match to TRBD1. Specimen: CD4+ T cells sorted from blood, collected at week 0. As DNA, the CDR3 is TGCGCCAGCAGCCCGAGTCCTAGGACAGGGAGCAATCAGCCCCAGCATTTT. It is translated as CASSPSPRTGSNQPQHF.